A single sample gave rise to the 27 T cell receptor beta chains below, sequenced in a study of technical replicates of blood from four donors. Here immunoSEQ multiplex PCR was the method, and the copy in TCRdb shows in-frame clones only, minus some. The repertoire has 60,000 or so clones, 97% of them found once; the top ten carry approximately 0.18%. Sequenced: T cells isolated from PBMCs. Source of these receptors: a human donor in good health.

The chain couples TRBV11-3 to TRBJ2-7; D ambiguous. V lost 0 bases and J 1 base, leaving 13 bases between the germline ends. Germline lookup yields CDR1 SGHNT and CDR2 YENEEA. This CDR3 spans 16 amino acids. The CDR3, as DNA: TGTGCCAGCAGCTTAGAGGGCCGCGTCCCTTCCTACGAGCAGTACTTC. Protein sequence: CASSLEGRVPSYEQYF.

This clone was observed a single time. The chain couples TRBV5-1 to TRBJ1-2, with D maybe TRBD1 (5 bases). This CDR3 comprises 14 residues. From germline, CDR1 is SGHRS and CDR2 YFSETQ. V was shortened by 1 base and J by 3 bases, with 10 bases between the two germline ends. The CDR3, as DNA: TGCGCCAGCAGCTTGACAGGATTAGACTATGGCTACACCTTC. Its translation: CASSLTGLDYGYTF.

The chain combines TRBV30 with TRBJ2-7; 9 bases line up with TRBD1. Germline assignment: CDR1 GTSNPN and CDR2 SVGIG (reference sequence). The CDR3 loop spans 12 amino acids. Trimming took 5 bases from V and 3 from J; bases not matched to a gene: 2. CDR3 in amino acids: CAWAGQGYEQYF. In DNA, the CDR3 is TGTGCCTGGGCGGGACAGGGCTACGAGCAGTACTTC.

V gene TRBV29-1 combines with J gene TRBJ2-1; TRBD2 is a possible D gene (5 bases). V was clipped by 7 bases and J by 5 bases, with 9 bases between them. Per germline, CDR1 SQVTM and CDR2 ANQGSEA. The CDR3 covers 11 residues. The DNA for the CDR3 is TGCAGCGGCTCGCGGGACAATGAGCAGTTCTTC. It specifies CSGSRDNEQFF.

V usage is TRBV28 and J usage is TRBJ1-5, with TRBD1 identical over 9 bases. CDR3 size: 19 residues. V lost 6 bases and J lost 0; bases outside the gene matches: 15. Germline V gives CDR1 MDHEN, CDR2 SYDVKM. CDR3 bases: TGTGCCAGCAGAGCACCGGGACAGGGAACGATTTATAGCAATCAGCCCCAGCATTTT. This translates into CASRAPGQGTIYSNQPQHF.

The chain links TRBV5-1 to TRBJ2-2; 8 positions match TRBD1. V was clipped by 3 bases and J by 5 bases; unmatched bases: 6. The germline gives CDR1 SGHRS, CDR2 YFSETQ. The CDR3 length is 15 residues. CDR3 nucleotides: TGCGCCAGCAGCTGGGGACAGGTTAGAACCGGGGAGCTGTTTTTT. This sequence encodes CASSWGQVRTGELFF. The full variable domain, rest sourced from reference TRBV5-1 and TRBJ2-2, is KAGVTQTPRYLIKTRGQQVTLSCSPISGHRSVSWYQQTPGQGLQFLFEYFSETQRNKGNFPGRFSGRQFSNSRSEMNVSTLELGDSALYLCASSWGQVRTGELFFGEGSRLTVL.

The gene calls are TRBV6-5 and TRBJ2-7; D might be TRBD1 (6 bases). Trimming took 4 bases from V and 4 from J, leaving 11 bases between them. CDR1 MNHEY and CDR2 SVGAGI come from the germline V gene. The CDR3 extends over 13 amino acids. CDR3 DNA: TGTGCCAGCAGTTCCTATCAGGGGTACGAGCAGTACTTC. Encoded protein: CASSSYQGYEQYF.

The chain recombines TRBV7-6 with TRBJ1-5, with no clear D. Trimming took off 4 bases at V and 7 bases at J, with 11 bases between the two ends. Germline lookup yields CDR1 SGHVS and CDR2 FNYEAQ. The CDR3 is made up of 13 amino acids. The CDR3 region has the DNA TGTGCCAGCAGCTCGTTGCCGGGGCAGCCCCAGCATTTT. This encodes CASSSLPGQPQHF.

The chain links TRBV19 to TRBJ1-1; 11 nucleotides align to TRBD1. V was clipped by 4 bases and J by 7 bases; unmatched bases: 5. The germline V gene encodes CDR1 LNHDA and CDR2 SQIVND (reference sequence). CDR3 length: 14 amino acids. The CDR3 nucleotides read TGTGCCAGTAGTACTGGACAGGGGGCAGATGAAGCTTTCTTT. Translation gives CASSTGQGADEAFF.

The rearrangement uses TRBV5-1 and TRBJ2-7; tentative D call: TRBD2 (6 bases). The CDR3 is made up of 14 amino acids. The V end was cut by 0 bases, the J end by 2 bases, with 9 bases between. Germline V gene lookup returns CDR1 SGHRS and CDR2 YFSETQ. The CDR3 here is CASSLEEGTYEQYF. CDR3 DNA sequence: TGCGCCAGCAGCTTGGAGGAGGGTACCTACGAGCAGTACTTC.

The CDR3 loop reads CASSQEGLLTFLFF. DNA of the CDR3: TGCGCCAGCAGCCAGGAAGGCCTTTTGACTTTTCTGTTTTTT. The V and J genes are TRBV4-1 and TRBJ1-4; D uncertain. CDR3 length: 14 residues. V gave up 3 bases and J gave up 14 bases, with 19 bases separating them. The V gene's germline CDR1 is MGHRA and CDR2 YSYEKL.

Points on this clone: An end of the junction differs from the germline gene, which may be a read error. The rearrangement links TRBV30 to TRBJ2-3, with 9 nucleotides matching TRBD2. Germline loops: CDR1 GTSNPN, CDR2 SVGIG (reference sequence). CDR3 length equals 14 residues. The CDR3 loop reads CAWSPKGLADTQYF. The CDR3 DNA follows: TGTGCCTGGAGCCCCAAGGGACTAGCAGACACGCAGTATTTT.

The V and J genes are TRBV15 and TRBJ1-2; 8 positions match TRBD1. Germline assignment: CDR1 LNHNV and CDR2 YYDKDF (reference sequence). V lost 2 bases to trimming and J lost 4 bases; unmatched junction nucleotides: 9. The CDR3 sequence is 16 residues long. CDR3 nucleotides: TGTGCCACCAGCAGAATCCAGGGGGCAGCGAGCTATGGCTACACCTTC. Translated: CATSRIQGAASYGYTF.

The chain carries TRBV25-1 and TRBJ2-1; 7 bases fit TRBD1. Trimming took 3 bases from V and 8 from J; bases not matched to a gene: 16. Germline V gene data show CDR1 as MGHDK and CDR2 as SYGVNS. The CDR3 consists of 17 residues. CDR3 DNA: TGTGCCAGCAGTGAGAGAACTATAGGGGGCGCCGGCTATGAGCAGTTCTTC. It yields the protein CASSERTIGGAGYEQFF.

This chain's CDR3 is CASSLASGGTDTQYF. DNA for the CDR3: TGCGCCAGCAGCTTGGCTAGCGGGGGCACAGATACGCAGTATTTT. V is TRBV5-1 and J is TRBJ2-3, with 9 bases matching TRBD2. CDR3 size: 15 residues. V lost 0 bases to trimming and J lost 1 base; unmatched junction nucleotides: 0. The germline CDR1 and CDR2 sequences are SGHRS and YFSETQ.

The rearrangement joins TRBV4-1 to TRBJ1-3, with 7 positions matching TRBD1. Germline V gene lookup returns CDR1 MGHRA and CDR2 YSYEKL. The CDR3 totals 17 residues. V gave up 1 base and J gave up 0 bases; unmatched junction bases: 6. CDR3: CASSQGRGLDSGNTIYF. The CDR3 DNA reads as TGCGCCAGCAGCCAAGGGAGGGGGCTGGACTCTGGAAACACCATATATTTT.

The chain links TRBV27 to TRBJ1-1; D gene unclear. The V gene's germline CDR1 is MNHEY and CDR2 SMNVEV (reference sequence). The CDR3 totals 14 residues. V dropped 5 bases and J dropped 1 base, with 11 bases sitting between them. CDR3 nucleotides: TGTGCCAGCAGTCCCCTGGGCGCGAACACTGAAGCTTTCTTT. The encoded protein is CASSPLGANTEAFF.

The chain uses TRBV29-1 and TRBJ2-4, with 10 bases matching TRBD1. This CDR3 has 16 amino acids. Trimming removed 1 base from V and 3 bases from J; junction bases left unmatched: 6. Looked up from germline, CDR1 is SQVTM and CDR2 is ANQGSEA. The CDR3 reads CSVEVYGTGDKNIQYF. The CDR3 bases are TGCAGCGTTGAAGTGTACGGGACAGGGGACAAAAACATTCAGTACTTC.

The rearrangement joins TRBV4-1 to TRBJ1-2; weak D call: TRBD1 (5 bases). This CDR3 is built from 16 residues. The V and J ends lost 4 bases and 8 bases respectively, with 23 bases between them. Germline V gives CDR1 MGHRA, CDR2 YSYEKL. DNA for the CDR3: TGCGCCAGCAGCCGCATCCTTGGACAAACGGAGGGCGGCTACACCTTC. This sequence encodes CASSRILGQTEGGYTF.

This clone was recorded only once. The chain couples TRBV9 to TRBJ1-4; D gene uncertain. The ends were cut back, 4 bases at V and 2 bases at J, with 9 bases in the middle. The CDR3 spans 14 residues. The V gene's germline CDR1 is SGDLS and CDR2 YYNGEE. CDR3 protein: CASSPPGTNEKLFF. In DNA form, the CDR3 reads TGTGCCAGCAGCCCCCCGGGGACTAATGAAAAACTGTTTTTT.

CDR3 sequence: CASRPSGGLGNEQFF. In nucleotides, the CDR3 is TGTGCCAGTAGGCCTAGCGGGGGGCTGGGGAATGAGCAGTTCTTC. The chain joins TRBV19 to TRBJ2-1; 11 nucleotides line up with TRBD2. The CDR3 spans 15 residues. V dropped 6 bases and J dropped 7; count of bases not matched to a gene: 8. Per the germline V gene, CDR1 is LNHDA and CDR2 is SQIVND (reference sequence).

V and J are TRBV19 and TRBJ1-3; possibly TRBD1 for D (5 bases). Trimming cost V 0 bases and J 0 bases, with 12 bases left between them. The V gene's germline CDR1 is LNHDA and CDR2 SQIVND (reference sequence). The CDR3 covers 17 residues. The CDR3 DNA is TGTGCCAGTAGTATAGAAAGGGACTCCATCTCTGGAAACACCATATATTTT. Protein: CASSIERDSISGNTIYF.

The genes are TRBV6-6 and TRBJ2-7, with 9 bases that match TRBD1. This CDR3 has 12 amino acids. V dropped 7 bases and J dropped 4; count of bases not matched to a gene: 2. Germline V lookup: CDR1 MNHNY, CDR2 SVGAGI (reference sequence). CDR3 amino acids: CASKDRGYEQYF. The CDR3 DNA sequence: TGTGCCAGCAAGGACAGGGGTTACGAGCAGTACTTC.

The chain employs TRBV5-8 and TRBJ2-5, with 9 nucleotides matching TRBD1. The CDR3 runs 14 residues. The V segment lost 2 bases and the J segment 3 bases; nucleotides outside the gene matches: 2. Per the germline V gene, CDR1 is SGHTS and CDR2 is YDEGEE. CDR3 nucleotides: TGTGCCAGCAGCTTCCGGACAGGGGAAGAGACCCAGTACTTC. This translates into CASSFRTGEETQYF.

V usage is TRBV2 and J usage is TRBJ2-2; D perhaps matches TRBD1 (5 bases). CDR3 length: 14 amino acids. Germline assignment: CDR1 SNHLY and CDR2 FYNNEI. The V end was cut by 10 bases, the J end by 0 bases, with 12 bases between. Here the CDR3 reads CANSRTPNTGELFF. The CDR3 region has the DNA TGTGCCAACTCCCGGACACCGAACACCGGGGAGCTGTTTTTT. Using reference TRBV2 and TRBJ2-2 for the parts outside the CDR3, the full variable domain is EPEVTQTPSHQVTQMGQEVILRCVPISNHLYFYWYRQILGQKVEFLVSFYNNEISEKSEIFDDQFSVERPDGSNFTLKIRSTKLEDSAMYFCANSRTPNTGELFFGEGSRLTVL.

The chain has TRBV19 and TRBJ2-2; D possibly corresponds to TRBD1 (6 bases). The V and J ends lost 5 bases and 0 bases respectively, with 7 bases between them. CDR1 is LNHDA, CDR2 SQIVND, per germline (reference sequence). This CDR3 has 14 residues. Written as DNA, the CDR3 is TGTGCCAGTAGTGGACAGACGAACACCGGGGAGCTGTTTTTT. It yields the protein CASSGQTNTGELFF. Supplemented by reference TRBV19 and TRBJ2-2, the full variable domain reads DGGITQSPKYLFRKEGQNVTLSCEQNLNHDAMYWYRQDPGQGLRLIYYSQIVNDFQKGDIAEGYSVSREKKESFPLTVTSAQKNPTAFYLCASSGQTNTGELFFGEGSRLTVL.

This chain joins TRBV27 and TRBJ2-3; possibly TRBD2 for D (7 bases). Germline loops: CDR1 MNHEY, CDR2 SMNVEV (reference sequence). The V end was cut by 7 bases, the J end by 2 bases, with 16 bases between. The CDR3 consists of 15 residues. The CDR3: CASTRAGHNTDTQYF. CDR3 sequence (DNA): TGTGCCAGCACTAGAGCGGGACATAACACAGATACGCAGTATTTT.